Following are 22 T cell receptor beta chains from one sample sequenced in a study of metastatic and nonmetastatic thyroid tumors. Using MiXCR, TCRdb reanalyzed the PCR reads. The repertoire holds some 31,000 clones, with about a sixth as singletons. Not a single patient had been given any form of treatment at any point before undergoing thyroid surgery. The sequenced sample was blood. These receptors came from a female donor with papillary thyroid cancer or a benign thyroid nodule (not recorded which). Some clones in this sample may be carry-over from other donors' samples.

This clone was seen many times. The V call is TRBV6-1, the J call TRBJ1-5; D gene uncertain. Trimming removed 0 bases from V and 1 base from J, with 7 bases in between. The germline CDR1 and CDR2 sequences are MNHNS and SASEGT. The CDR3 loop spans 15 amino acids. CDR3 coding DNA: TGTGCCAGCAGTGAAGCAGGGATGAGCAATCAGCCCCAGCATTTT. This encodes CASSEAGMSNQPQHF.

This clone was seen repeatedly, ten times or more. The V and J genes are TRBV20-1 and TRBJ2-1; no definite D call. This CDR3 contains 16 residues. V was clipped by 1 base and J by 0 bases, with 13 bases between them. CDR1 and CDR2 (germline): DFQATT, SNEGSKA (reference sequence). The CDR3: CSARGQGQSSYNEQFF. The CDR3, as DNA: TGCAGTGCTAGAGGACAAGGCCAGAGCTCCTACAATGAGCAGTTCTTC.

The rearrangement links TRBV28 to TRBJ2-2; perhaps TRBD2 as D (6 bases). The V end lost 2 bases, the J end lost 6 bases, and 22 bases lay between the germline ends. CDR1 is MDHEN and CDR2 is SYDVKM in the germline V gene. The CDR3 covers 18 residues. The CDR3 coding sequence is TGTGCCAGCAGTTTAAGTTTGCTTTGGTCGGGGGACGCCGGGGAGCTGTTTTTT. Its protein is CASSLSLLWSGDAGELFF.

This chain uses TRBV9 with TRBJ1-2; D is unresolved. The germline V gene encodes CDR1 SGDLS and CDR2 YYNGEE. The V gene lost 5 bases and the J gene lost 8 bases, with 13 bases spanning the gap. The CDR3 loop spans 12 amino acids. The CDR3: CASRGNARGYTF. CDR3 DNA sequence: TGTGCCAGCAGAGGAAATGCCCGCGGCTACACCTTC.

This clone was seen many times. CDR3 sequence reads: CASSLATSYEQYF. CDR3 nucleotide sequence: TGTGCCAGCAGCTTAGCCACCAGCTACGAGCAGTACTTC. The rearrangement joins TRBV7-2 to TRBJ2-7; D unclear. CDR1 and CDR2 (germline): SGHTA, FQGNSA. V lost 0 bases, J lost 3 bases, and 6 bases lay in between. This CDR3 is 13 amino acids long.

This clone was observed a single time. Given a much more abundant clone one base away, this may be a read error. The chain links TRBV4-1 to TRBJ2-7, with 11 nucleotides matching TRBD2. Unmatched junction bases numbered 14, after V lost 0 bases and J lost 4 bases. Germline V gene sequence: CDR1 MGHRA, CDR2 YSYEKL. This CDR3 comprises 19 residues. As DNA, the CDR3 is TGCGCCAGCAGCCAAGAAGGGACGGGGGTAGCGGGAGGGGGGTACGAGCAGTACTTC. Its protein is CASSQEGTGVAGGGYEQYF.

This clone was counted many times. The CDR3 nucleotides are TGCGCCAGCAGCCAACCCGGGGACTATGGCTACACCTTC. It is translated as CASSQPGDYGYTF. V usage is TRBV4-3 and J usage is TRBJ1-2; D remains unclear. V was pared by 2 bases and J by 3 bases, with 7 bases between. Germline V lookup: CDR1 LGHNA, CDR2 YSLEER. The CDR3 loop spans 13 amino acids.

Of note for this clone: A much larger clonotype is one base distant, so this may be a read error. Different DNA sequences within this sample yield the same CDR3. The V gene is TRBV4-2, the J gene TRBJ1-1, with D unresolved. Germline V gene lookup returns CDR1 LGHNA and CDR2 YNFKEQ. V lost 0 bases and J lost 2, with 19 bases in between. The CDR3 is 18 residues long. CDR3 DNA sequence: TGTGCCAGCAGCCAAGAATCAGGCAGACGAGGTGTTAACACTGAAGCTTTCTTT. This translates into CASSQESGRRGVNTEAFF.

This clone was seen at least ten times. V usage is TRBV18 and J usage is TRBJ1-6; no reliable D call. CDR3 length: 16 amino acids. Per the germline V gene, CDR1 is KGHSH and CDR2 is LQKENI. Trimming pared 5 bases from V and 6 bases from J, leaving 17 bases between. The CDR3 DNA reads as TGTGCCAGCTCAGACGAGGGATCCAAAATTAATTCACCCCTCCACTTT. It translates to CASSDEGSKINSPLHF.

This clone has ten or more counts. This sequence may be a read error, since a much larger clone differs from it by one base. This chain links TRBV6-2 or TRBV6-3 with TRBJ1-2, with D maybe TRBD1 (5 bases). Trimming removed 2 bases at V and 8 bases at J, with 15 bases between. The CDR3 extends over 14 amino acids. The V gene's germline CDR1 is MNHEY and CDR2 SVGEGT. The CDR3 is CASSYSSGPKGYTF. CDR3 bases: TGTGCCAGCAGTTACAGCTCAGGGCCCAAGGGCTACACCTTC.

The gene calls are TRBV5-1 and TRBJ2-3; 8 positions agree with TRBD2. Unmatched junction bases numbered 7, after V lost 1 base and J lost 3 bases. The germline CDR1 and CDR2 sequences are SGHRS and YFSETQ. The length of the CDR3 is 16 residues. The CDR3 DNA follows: TGCGCCAGCAGCTTGTTCCCGACTAGCGTTACAGATACGCAGTATTTT. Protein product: CASSLFPTSVTDTQYF.

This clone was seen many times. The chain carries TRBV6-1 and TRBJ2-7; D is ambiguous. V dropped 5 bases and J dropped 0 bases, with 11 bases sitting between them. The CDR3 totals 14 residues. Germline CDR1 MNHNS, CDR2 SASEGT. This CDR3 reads CASSSPHSSYEQYF. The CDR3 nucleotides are TGTGCCAGCAGTTCCCCACACAGCTCCTACGAGCAGTACTTC.

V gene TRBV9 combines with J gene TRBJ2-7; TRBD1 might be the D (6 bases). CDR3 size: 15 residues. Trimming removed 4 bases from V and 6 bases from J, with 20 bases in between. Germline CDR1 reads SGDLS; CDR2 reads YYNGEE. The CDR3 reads CASSLVLIGGVEQYF. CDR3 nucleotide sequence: TGTGCCAGCAGCTTAGTTCTCATTGGGGGCGTCGAGCAGTACTTC.

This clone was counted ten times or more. The CDR3 sequence is CASSESRRGLLEQYF. The DNA of the CDR3 is TGCGCCAGCAGTGAGTCGCGGAGGGGACTACTCGAGCAGTACTTC. The chain uses TRBV10-1 and TRBJ2-7; 7 bases map to TRBD2. The CDR3 length is 15 residues. V shed 0 bases and J 6 bases; nucleotides not matched to a gene: 8. The germline gives CDR1 WNHNN, CDR2 SYGVQD (reference sequence).

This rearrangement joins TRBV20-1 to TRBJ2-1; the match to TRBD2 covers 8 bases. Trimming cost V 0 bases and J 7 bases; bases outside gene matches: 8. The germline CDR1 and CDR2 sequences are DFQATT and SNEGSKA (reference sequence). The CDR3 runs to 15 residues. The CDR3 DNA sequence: TGCAGTGCTAGAGAGGGAGCGGGAGTTAGTAATGAGCAGTTCTTC. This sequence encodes CSAREGAGVSNEQFF.

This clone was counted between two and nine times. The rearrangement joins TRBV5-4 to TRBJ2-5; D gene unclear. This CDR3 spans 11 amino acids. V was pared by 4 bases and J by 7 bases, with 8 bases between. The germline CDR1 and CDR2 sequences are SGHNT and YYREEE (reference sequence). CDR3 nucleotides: TGTGCCAGCAGCGATTTTGTGACCCAGTACTTC. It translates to CASSDFVTQYF.

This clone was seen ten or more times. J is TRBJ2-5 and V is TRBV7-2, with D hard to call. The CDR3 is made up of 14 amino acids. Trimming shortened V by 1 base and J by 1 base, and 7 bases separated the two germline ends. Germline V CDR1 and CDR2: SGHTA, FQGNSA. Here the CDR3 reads CASSLVTAQETQYF. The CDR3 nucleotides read TGTGCCAGCAGCTTAGTGACTGCCCAAGAGACCCAGTACTTC.

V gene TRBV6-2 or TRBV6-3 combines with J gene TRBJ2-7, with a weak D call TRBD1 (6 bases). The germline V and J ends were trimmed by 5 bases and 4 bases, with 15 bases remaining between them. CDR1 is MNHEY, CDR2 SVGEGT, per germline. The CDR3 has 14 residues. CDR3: CASSTPQGIYEQYF. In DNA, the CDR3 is TGTGCCAGCAGTACACCACAGGGTATATACGAGCAGTACTTC.

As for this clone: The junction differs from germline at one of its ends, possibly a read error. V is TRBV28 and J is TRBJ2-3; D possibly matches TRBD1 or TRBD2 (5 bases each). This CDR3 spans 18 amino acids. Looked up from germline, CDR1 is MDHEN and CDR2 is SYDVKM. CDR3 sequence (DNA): TGTGCCAGCAAGGGGCGGCCAGGAAGACGCGCGGGCACAGATACGCGGTATTTT. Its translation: CASKGRPGRRAGTDTRYF.

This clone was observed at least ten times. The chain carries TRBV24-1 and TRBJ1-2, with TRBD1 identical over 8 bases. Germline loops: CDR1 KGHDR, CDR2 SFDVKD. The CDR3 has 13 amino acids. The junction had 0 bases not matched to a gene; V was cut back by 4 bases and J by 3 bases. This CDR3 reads CATSEDRDYGYTF. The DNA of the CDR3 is TGTGCCACCAGTGAGGACAGGGACTATGGCTACACCTTC.

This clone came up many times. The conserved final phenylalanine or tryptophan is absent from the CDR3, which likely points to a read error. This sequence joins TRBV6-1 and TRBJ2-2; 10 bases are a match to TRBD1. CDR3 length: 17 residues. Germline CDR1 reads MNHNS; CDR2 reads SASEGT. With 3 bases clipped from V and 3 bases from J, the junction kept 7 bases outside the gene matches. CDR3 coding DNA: TGTGCCAGCAGTGACTCGGGACAGGGGACTCACACCGGGGAGCTGTTTTCT. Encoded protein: CASSDSGQGTHTGELFS.

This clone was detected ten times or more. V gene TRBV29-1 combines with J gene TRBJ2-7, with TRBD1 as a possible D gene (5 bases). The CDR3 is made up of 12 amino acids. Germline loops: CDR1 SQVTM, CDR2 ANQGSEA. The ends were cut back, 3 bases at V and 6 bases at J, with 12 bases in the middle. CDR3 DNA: TGCAGCGTTGATAAGACAGTGGGCGAGCAGTACTTC. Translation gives CSVDKTVGEQYF.